Below are 2 T cell receptor beta chains sequenced from a single sample in a study of beta chain features in type 1 diabetes. Study findings and constraints: Shortening of TCRB CDR3s, moderate but significant, appeared in all four CD4+ subsets of Type 1 diabetes patients.

Their antigen targets remain unknown. Expressed TCRB transcripts were sequenced, since all the RNA that had been isolated was reverse transcribed. The table came from immunoSEQ multiplex PCR; TCRdb's copy has only in-frame clones and leaves some out. The sample comprises some 350,000 clones, over 9% of which are singletons, and about 0.6% rests with the top ten. The sequencing sample was made of central memory CD4+ T cells from blood. These receptors all stem from a man aged 30-40 years with type 1 diabetes.

This chain joins TRBV6-6 and TRBJ2-1; D is perhaps TRBD1 (5 bases). The ends were cut back, 9 bases at V and 4 bases at J, with 16 bases in the middle. This CDR3 has 14 amino acids. Per germline, CDR1 MNHNY and CDR2 SVGAGI (reference sequence). The CDR3 loop is CASQSGGAYNEQFF. The CDR3 DNA reads as TGTGCCAGTCAATCGGGTGGGGCTTACAATGAGCAGTTCTTC.

V and J are TRBV7-2 and TRBJ2-2; 8 bases are shared with TRBD2. Germline lookup yields CDR1 SGHTA and CDR2 FQGNSA. Trimming took 6 bases from V and 6 from J; bases not matched to a gene: 9. CDR3 length: 15 residues. The CDR3 DNA follows: TGTGCCAGCAGAAGCGGGAGAGGCTCATCCGGGGAGCTGTTTTTT. Translated: CASRSGRGSSGELFF.